Sequencing of this TCR beta chain was carried out in a study of T-cell memory formation after mild COVID-19. Study outcomes and limitations: For contracting clones, CD4+ ones sat mainly in CM and EM, CD8+ in EMRA. Detection of some responders pre-infection suggested pre-existing cross-reactive memory T cells participated.

The table lists this clonotype with many counts. No antigen is known for it. Libraries for TCRalpha and TCRbeta carried sample barcodes and unique molecular identifiers via 5'RACE. Via MiXCR, TCRdb re-called the 5' RACE reads, giving one row per CDR3 protein. The table lists 80,000 to 95,000 distinct CDR3 sequences, around 25% of them singletons. The CDR3 length is 14 residues. Germline CDR1 and CDR2: SEHNR and FQNEAQ (reference sequence). Trimming stripped 2 bases from V and 6 bases from J, with 14 bases between. The V gene is TRBV7-9, the J gene TRBJ2-7; no firm D call. The sequence was obtained from a man in his late teens or twenties who had mild COVID-19 (a few samples of this study predate the infection). Cell type and time point are not known. Sequencing was done on a sample of PBMCs or a T cell subset sorted from them (not recorded which). In DNA form, the CDR3 reads TGTGCCAGCAGCTTATCCGGTGAGCCCCGCGAGCAGTACTTC. It is translated as CASSLSGEPREQYF.